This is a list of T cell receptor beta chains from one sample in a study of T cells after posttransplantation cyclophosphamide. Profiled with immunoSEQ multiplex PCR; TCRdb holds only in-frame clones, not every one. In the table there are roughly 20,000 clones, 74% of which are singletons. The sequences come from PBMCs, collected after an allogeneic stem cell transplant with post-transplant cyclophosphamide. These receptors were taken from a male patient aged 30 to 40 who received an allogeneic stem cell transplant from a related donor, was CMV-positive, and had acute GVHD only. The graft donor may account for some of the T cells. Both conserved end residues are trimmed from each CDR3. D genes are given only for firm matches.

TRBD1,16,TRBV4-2,ASSQESMMGQGSDTQY
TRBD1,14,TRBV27,ASSLRGQMSNQPQH
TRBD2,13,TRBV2,ASSLLAGGTDTQY
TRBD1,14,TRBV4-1,ASSQGPGQGAHEQY
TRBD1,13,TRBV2,ASGGAGGGKNEQF
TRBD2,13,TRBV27,ASSPVAGGRPWQF
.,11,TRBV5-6,ASSLGHNYGYT
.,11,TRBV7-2,ASSRRASYEQY
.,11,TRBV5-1,ASSTAGTSGYT
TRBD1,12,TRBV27,ASSARQGAHEQY
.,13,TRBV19,ASSIAAGNTGELF
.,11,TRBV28,ASSLGTQETQY
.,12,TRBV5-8,ASSYLDGDWPQH
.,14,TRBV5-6,ASSLSPQVLTYEQY
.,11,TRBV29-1,SASTGGSYGYT
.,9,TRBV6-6,ASSPWPELF
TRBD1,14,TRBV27,ASSRRQGVAGNTIY
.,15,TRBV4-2,ASSQDNGGPRTDTQY
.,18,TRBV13,ASSLDKRVGPALDNYGYT
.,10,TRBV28,ASSFRGYGYT
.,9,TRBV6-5,ASTYNTEAF
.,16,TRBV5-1,ASSLATYLGFYNSPLH
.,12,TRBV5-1,ASSLEGVNYGYT
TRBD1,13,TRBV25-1,ASRRTGSGFYEQY
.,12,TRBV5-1,ASREVGGTGELF
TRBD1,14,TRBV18,ASSPDRAGSNQPQH
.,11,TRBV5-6,ASSLMANYGYT
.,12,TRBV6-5,ASSPQGTGGPQH
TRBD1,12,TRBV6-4,ASRRGTGDYGYT
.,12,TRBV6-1,ASRGQRNTGELF
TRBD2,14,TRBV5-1,ASSLGLAGGPGELF
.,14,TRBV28,ASTGRDAGRSYEQY
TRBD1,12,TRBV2,ASSSGTVSYEQY
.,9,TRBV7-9,ASSVGGTQH
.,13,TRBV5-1,ASSLVSEGGSGYT
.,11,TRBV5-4,ASSQGRTVEAF
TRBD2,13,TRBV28,ASSPPSGYTGELF
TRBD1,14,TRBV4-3,ASSPTGQMLMGGYT
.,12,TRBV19,ASSIRPGDYEQY
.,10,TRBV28,ASSLSYYEQY
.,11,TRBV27,ASSLQGNQPQH
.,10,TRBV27,ASSRGSGEQF
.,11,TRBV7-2,ASSLAAGGTQH
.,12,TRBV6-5,ASSYGFSGNTIY
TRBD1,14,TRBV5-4,ASSYPGQGASDTQY
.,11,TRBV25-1,ASKRGGNTEAF
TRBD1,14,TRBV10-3,AIKTGANSYNSPLH
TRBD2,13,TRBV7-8,ASSLGANAAGGQF
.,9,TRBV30,AWSSRGTQY
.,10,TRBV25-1,ASNSGVDGYT
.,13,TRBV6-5,ASSSTRANTGELF
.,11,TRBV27,ASSNTGYNEQF
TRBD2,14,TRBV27,ASSNPIAGVTDTQY
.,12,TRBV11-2,ASSLSGGFYEQY
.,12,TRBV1,TTLIGGANYGYT
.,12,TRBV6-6,ASSYGAGNQPQH
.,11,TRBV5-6,ASSLGQSYEQY
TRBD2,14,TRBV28,ASSKTSGGISYEQY
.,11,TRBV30,AWSVEPLYGYT